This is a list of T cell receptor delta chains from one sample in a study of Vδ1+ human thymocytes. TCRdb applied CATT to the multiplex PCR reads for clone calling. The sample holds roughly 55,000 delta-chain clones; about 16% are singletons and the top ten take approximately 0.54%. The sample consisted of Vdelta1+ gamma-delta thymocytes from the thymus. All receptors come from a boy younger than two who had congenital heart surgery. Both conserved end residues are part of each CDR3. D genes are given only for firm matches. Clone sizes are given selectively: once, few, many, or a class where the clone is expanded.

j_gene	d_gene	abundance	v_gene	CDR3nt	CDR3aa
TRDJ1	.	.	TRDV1	TGTGCTCTTGGGGAAGTGTGGCCAACCAGCGATAAACTCATCTTT	CALGEVWPTSDKLIF
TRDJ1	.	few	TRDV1	TGTGCTCTTGGGGAACCGGGGACCTACTTAATCACCGATAAACTCATCTTT	CALGEPGTYLITDKLIF
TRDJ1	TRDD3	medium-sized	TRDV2	TGTGCCTGTGGTACTGGGGGAGATAAACTCATCTTT	CACGTGGDKLIF
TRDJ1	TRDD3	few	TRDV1	TGTGCTCTTGGGGAATCCCCCCCTACGAGGGGGGGATTCTTCATGGGGATGGTGGCCGATAAACTCATCTTT	CALGESPPTRGGFFMGMVADKLIF
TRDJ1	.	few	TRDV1	TGTGCTCTTGGGACAAGCTCCCACCCCGTGAGGTACACCGATAAACTCATCTTT	CALGTSSHPVRYTDKLIF
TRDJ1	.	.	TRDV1	TGTGCTCTTGGGGAACCTCATACGCGGGGAACGCTTGATGCTAAACTCATCTTT	CALGEPHTRGTLDAKLIF
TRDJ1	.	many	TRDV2	TGTGCCTGGAATGAACCTTCCTACGCTGTACTGGGGGATGACGATAAACTCATCTTT	CAWNEPSYAVLGDDDKLIF
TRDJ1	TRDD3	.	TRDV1	TGTGCTCTTGGGGGCCCCACTGGGGGATCTTTTCCCACCGATAAACTCATCTTT	CALGGPTGGSFPTDKLIF
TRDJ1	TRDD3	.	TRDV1	TGTGCTCTTGGGGAACCCCCCTCCTTCCCGTACTGGGGGCTCGACACCGATAAACTCATCTTT	CALGEPPSFPYWGLDTDKLIF
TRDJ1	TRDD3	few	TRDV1	TGTGCTCTTGGGGGAAGGAACCCTTCGTTACTGGGGGATACCATCAAACTCATCTTT	CALGGRNPSLLGDTIKLIF
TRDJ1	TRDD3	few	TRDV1	TGTGCTCTTGGGGCCCGCCTTGCCTCCATACTGGGGGACCGTTTTTGGTACACCGATAAACTCATCTTT	CALGARLASILGDRFWYTDKLIF
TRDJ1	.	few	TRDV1	TGTGCTCTTGGGGAAACCGTTTCCCCCGACACCGATAAACTCATCTTT	CALGETVSPDTDKLIF
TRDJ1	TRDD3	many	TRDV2	TGTGCCTGTGAAGGGTACTGGGGGATACGCGTGAGGCGCCAGAGGACTGAAAACCAAGGAAACCTCATCTTT	CACEGYWGIRVRRQRTENQGNLIF
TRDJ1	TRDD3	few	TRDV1	TGTGCTCTTGGGGAAGTTCTGTACTGGGGGTTAAAACTCATCTTT	CALGEVLYWGLKLIF
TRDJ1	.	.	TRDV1	TGTGCTCTTGGGGTCACCGGCCTTCCTCATGGTCTTGTGGGGGCATACACCGATAAACTCATCTTT	CALGVTGLPHGLVGAYTDKLIF
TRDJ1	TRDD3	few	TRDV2	TGTGCCTGTGACACCGACGGTGGGGGATACGACATAACCGATAAACTCATCTTT	CACDTDGGGYDITDKLIF
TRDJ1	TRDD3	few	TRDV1	TGTGCTCTTGGGAGCCTCTGGGGGATACGATCAAAACTCATCTTT	CALGSLWGIRSKLIF
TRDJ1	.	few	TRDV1	TGTGCTCTTGGGGAATGTACCTACGTACCCATTGACGCCGATAAACTCATCTTT	CALGECTYVPIDADKLIF
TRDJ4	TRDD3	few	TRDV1	TGTGCTCTTGGGGAAAGAATCCGCGGCCAAAGGCCCCCGCCTGGGGATACTAGACCCCTGATCTTT	CALGERIRGQRPPPGDTRPLIF
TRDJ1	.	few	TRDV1	TGTGCTCTTGTCTTACTCTCCTTTCCTACGTACGGACTGGGACCCTCTAAACTCATCTTT	CALVLLSFPTYGLGPSKLIF
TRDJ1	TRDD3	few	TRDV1	TGTGCTCTTGGGGAACTCCCTTGGCTGGGGGGGTACACCGATAAACTCATCTTT	CALGELPWLGGYTDKLIF
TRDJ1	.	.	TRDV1	TGTGCTCTTGGTAAAGTCCGACCTAAAGCTTTCCACCACAAGCTCATCTTT	CALGKVRPKAFHHKLIF
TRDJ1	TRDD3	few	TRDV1	TGTGCTCTTGGGGGCGATCCTACTGGGGGATATTACACCGATAAACTCATCTTT	CALGGDPTGGYYTDKLIF
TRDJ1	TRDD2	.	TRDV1	TGTGCTCTTGGGGGTCGACCTTCCTACGACCCTACTTGGGGATCTTACCTATACACCGATAAACTCATCTTT	CALGGRPSYDPTWGSYLYTDKLIF
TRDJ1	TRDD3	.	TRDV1	TGTGCTCTCGGTCTGGAACGACCTGGTGGGGGATACGCATCCACCGATAAACTCATCTTT	CALGLERPGGGYASTDKLIF
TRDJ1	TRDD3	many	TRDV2	TGTGCCTGTGACACCGTGGTACTGGGGGATACGGGAGATAAACTCATCTTT	CACDTVVLGDTGDKLIF
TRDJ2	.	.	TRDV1	TGTGCTCTTGGACTCGGGGGGGCTTTTTTGACAGCACAACTCTTCTTT	CALGLGGAFLTAQLFF
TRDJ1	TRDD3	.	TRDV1	TGTGCTCTTGGGGAACTAAGAGGAGGCAGGATACGCGGAACCGATAAACTCATCTTT	CALGELRGGRIRGTDKLIF
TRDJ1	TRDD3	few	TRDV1	TGTGCTCTTGGGGAGAGGGTTACCATCTCTGTTCCTACTGGGTACTGGGGGAAGCAGACTACCGATAAACTCATCTTT	CALGERVTISVPTGYWGKQTTDKLIF
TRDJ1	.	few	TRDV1	TGTGCCCTTGGGGAACTTCACCCCAACACCGATAAACTCATCTTT	CALGELHPNTDKLIF
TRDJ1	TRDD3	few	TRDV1	TGTGCTCTTGAACTGCCTGAGGAAGTTCTGGGGGATACCAACACCGATAAACTCATCTTT	CALELPEEVLGDTNTDKLIF
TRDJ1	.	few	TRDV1	TGTGCTCTTGGGGACCTACGGAGAGGCGTGCTCATCTTT	CALGDLRRGVLIF
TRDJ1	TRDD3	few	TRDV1	TGTGCTCTTGGGGAACTTCACCCGATCCTGGGGGATACGCGTTACCCTCCTACCGATAAACTCATCTTT	CALGELHPILGDTRYPPTDKLIF
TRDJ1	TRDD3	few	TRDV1	TGTGCTCTTGGGGAAAACTTCCTCATATCTTGGGGGATACGCCAGCGATACACCGATAAACTCATCTTT	CALGENFLISWGIRQRYTDKLIF
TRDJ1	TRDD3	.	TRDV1	TGTGCTCTTGGGGAACTACCCGCTTTGGGCTACTGGGGGATATCCGATAAACTCATCTTT	CALGELPALGYWGISDKLIF
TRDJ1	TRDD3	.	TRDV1	TGTGCTCTTGGGGAAGTTTTTTCCTCCCCACTGGGGTACACCGATAAACTCATCTTT	CALGEVFSSPLGYTDKLIF
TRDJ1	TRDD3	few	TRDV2	TGTGCCTGCCTACTAGGGGATAAGGGAGGCGATAAACTCATCTTT	CACLLGDKGGDKLIF
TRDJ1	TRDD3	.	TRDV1	TGTGCTCTTGGGGAACGCCCTGGGGGATACACCGATAAACTCATCTTT	CALGERPGGYTDKLIF
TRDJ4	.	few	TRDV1	TGTGCTTCTTGGCCTTCCTCCACTTTACTGGGGGCCGCCAGACCCCTGATCTTT	CASWPSSTLLGAARPLIF
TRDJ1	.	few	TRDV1	TGTGCTCTTGGTCTTGCTACTTGGGCCCCCAACCCTCGATATAAACTCATCTTT	CALGLATWAPNPRYKLIF
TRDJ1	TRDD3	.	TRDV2	TGTGCCTGTGACACCGGAGGGATACAGGGGGAAATACTCATCTTT	CACDTGGIQGEILIF
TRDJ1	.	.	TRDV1	TGTGCTCTTGGGGTACGAGTTACCGATAAACTCATCTTT	CALGVRVTDKLIF
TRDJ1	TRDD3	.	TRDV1	TGTGCTCTTGGGGAACTACGGGGATACTGCATGTACACCGATAAACTCATCTTT	CALGELRGYCMYTDKLIF
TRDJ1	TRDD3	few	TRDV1	TGTGCTCTTGGGGAACTTCGGCTACGGCCTACCCTGTACTGGGGCCGTCTAGATAAACTCATCTTT	CALGELRLRPTLYWGRLDKLIF
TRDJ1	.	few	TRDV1	TGTGCTCTTGGGGAATCTAGAAGGGGGGGCTACCCAACTACGAAATTCCTGTGGCTGGGGCAGCTTTACACCGATAAACTCATCTTT	CALGESRRGGYPTTKFLWLGQLYTDKLIF
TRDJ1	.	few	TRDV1	TGTGCCCTTGGGGAACTAGGGACGCTCAGCTGGGGATACACCGATAAACTCATCTTT	CALGELGTLSWGYTDKLIF
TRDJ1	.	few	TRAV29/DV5	.	CSVLLCSNLGLPHTWGISSTDKLIF
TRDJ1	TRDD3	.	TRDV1	TGTGCTCTTGGGGAACTTCCAAAATCTTACTGGGGGATACGCACCGGGTTCGCTAAACTCATCTTT	CALGELPKSYWGIRTGFAKLIF
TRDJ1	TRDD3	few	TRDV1	TGTGCTCTTGGGGACCGGCCTTCCTACTTTACTGGGGGATACGGGTACACCGATAAACTCATCTTT	CALGDRPSYFTGGYGYTDKLIF
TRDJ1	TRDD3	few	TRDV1	TGTGCTCTTGGGGAAATTTTCCTCCGGACAGACTGGGGGATACGCGTATGTATCGATAAACTCATCTTT	CALGEIFLRTDWGIRVCIDKLIF
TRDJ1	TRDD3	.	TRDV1	TGTGCTCTTGGGGAACTAGCCCACGCCCGGGCCTACTGGGGGATAGGGGATAAACTCATCTTT	CALGELAHARAYWGIGDKLIF
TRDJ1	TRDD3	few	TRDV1	TGTGCTCTTGGGGAACCGGGACATACGGTACTGGGGGAGGGTACCGATAAACTCATCTTT	CALGEPGHTVLGEGTDKLIF
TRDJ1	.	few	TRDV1	TGTGCTCTTGGGGCAAGGCGACCGGTAACCGATAAACTCATCTTT	CALGARRPVTDKLIF